The source of this TCR beta chain is a study of blood T cell repertoires in COVID-19. Original methodology: Amplification from reference gene primers served as the basis for estimated nucleated cell counts. Profiled with immunoSEQ multiplex PCR; TCRdb holds only in-frame clones, not every one. V and J calls and clone size are given by that table; D and trimming were obtained from the DNA. The table records around 190,000 clones, approximately 90% of them present only once. The CDR3 extends over 14 amino acids. Germline-derived CDR1 and CDR2 are LNHNV and YYDKDF (reference sequence). V dropped 0 bases and J dropped 0 bases, with 6 bases sitting between them. This clone was recorded once.

The sample taken for sequencing was peripheral blood. This rearrangement joins TRBV15 to TRBJ2-7, with D perhaps TRBD1 (5 bases). The clonotype was recovered from a man aged 50-59 years with COVID-19, enrolled during active disease. This CDR3 reads CATSREGPSYEQYF. The CDR3 DNA reads TGTGCCACCAGCAGAGAGGGGCCCTCCTACGAGCAGTACTTC.